This T cell receptor (beta chain) was observed in a study of cytomegalovirus exposure and HLA in healthy donors. Germline lookup yields CDR1 SGDLS and CDR2 YYNGEE. CDR3 size: 17 residues. Trimming took 3 bases from V and 3 from J; bases not matched to a gene: 12. The PCR ran on 60 Vbeta and 13 Jbeta primers. Only in-frame clones appear in the TCRdb table, and some are missing; sequencing was by immunoSEQ multiplex PCR. This table lists about 120,000 clones. The chain recombines TRBV9 with TRBJ1-1; TRBD1 matches 9 bases. The TCR comes from a man aged 18 to 29 in good health and CMV-seronegative. Sequencing was performed on PBMCs. The CDR3 DNA reads TGTGCCAGCAGCGACAGGGGGCTAAGAGAGTGGGACACTGAAGCTTTCTTT. This encodes CASSDRGLREWDTEAFF.